The 15 T cell receptor beta chains below were found in one sample sequenced in a study of Tregs in tolerant kidney transplant recipients. The method was immunoSEQ multiplex PCR; TCRdb's version includes in-frame clones alone and lacks a portion of them. Seen here are 60,000 to 65,000 clones, under 98% observed once, and the top ten hold around 0.34%. The material sequenced was Tregs from blood, taken before the transplant. The origin of the receptors is a human donor who received a combined kidney and bone marrow transplant.

The CDR3 here is CASSVGKPGFYEQYF. The CDR3 coding sequence is TGTGCCAGCAGCGTAGGAAAGCCGGGTTTCTACGAGCAGTACTTC. The gene calls are TRBV9 and TRBJ2-7; D remains ambiguous. Trimming cost V 0 bases and J 3 bases, with 13 bases left between them. The CDR3 is 15 residues long. The germline gives CDR1 SGDLS, CDR2 YYNGEE. The full variable domain, completed using reference TRBV9 and TRBJ2-7, is DSGVTQTPKHLITATGQRVTLRCSPRSGDLSVYWYQQSLDQGLQFLIQYYNGEERAKGNILERFSAQQFPDLHSELNLSSLELGDSALYFCASSVGKPGFYEQYFGPGTRLTVT.

The chain combines TRBV18 with TRBJ1-2; weak D call: TRBD1 (6 bases). Germline assignment: CDR1 KGHSH and CDR2 LQKENI. The CDR3 covers 14 residues. Trimming pared 3 bases from V and 5 bases from J, leaving 13 bases between. CDR3 in DNA: TGTGCCAGCTCACCCGCGGGGGCGAGGTATGGCTACACCTTC. Amino acids: CASSPAGARYGYTF.

This clone was detected once. The V call is TRBV10-2, the J call TRBJ1-1, with 7 bases identical to TRBD1. CDR1 is WSHSY, CDR2 SAAADI, per germline. V dropped 6 bases and J dropped 1; count of bases not matched to a gene: 2. CDR3 length: 13 residues. The CDR3 DNA is TGCGCCAGCAGGGACAGGAGGAACACTGAAGCTTTCTTT. This encodes CASRDRRNTEAFF.

The chain employs TRBV19 and TRBJ2-5, with TRBD1 identical over 8 bases. The junction had 4 bases not matched to a gene; V was cut back by 5 bases and J by 5 bases. From germline, CDR1 is LNHDA and CDR2 SQIVND (reference sequence). The CDR3 is 13 amino acids. Here the CDR3 reads CASSYQGAETQYF. The CDR3 region has the DNA TGTGCCAGTAGTTACCAGGGGGCTGAGACCCAGTACTTC.

The chain combines TRBV30 with TRBJ2-3; D uncertain. V shed 1 base and J shed 5 bases, with 10 bases lying between them. The germline V gene has CDR1 GTSNPN and CDR2 SVGIG (reference sequence). CDR3 length: 13 residues. CDR3 residues: CAWSGVLRDTQYF. The CDR3 DNA is TGTGCCTGGAGTGGCGTACTTCGAGATACGCAGTATTTT.

J is TRBJ2-7 and V is TRBV4-2; 7 bases match TRBD1. The CDR3 is made up of 18 amino acids. CDR1 and CDR2 (germline): LGHNA, YNFKEQ. J was trimmed by 0 bases and V by 0 bases; bases with no gene match: 11. This chain's CDR3 is CASSQDLGDRLSSYEQYF. For the CDR3, the DNA is TGTGCCAGCAGCCAAGATTTGGGGGACAGACTTAGCTCCTACGAGCAGTACTTC.

The count of this clone is one. The V gene is TRBV27, the J gene TRBJ2-2; 7 bases fit TRBD2. Germline V lookup: CDR1 MNHEY, CDR2 SMNVEV (reference sequence). J was trimmed by 5 bases and V by 6 bases; bases with no gene match: 6. The CDR3 is made up of 14 amino acids. DNA for the CDR3: TGTGCCAGCAGCTGGGGAGGGGCTACCGGGGAGCTGTTTTTT. Translated, it gives CASSWGGATGELFF.

V gene TRBV9 combines with J gene TRBJ2-3, with a possible D match to TRBD1 (6 bases). Germline CDR1 and CDR2: SGDLS and YYNGEE. Trimming took off 0 bases at V and 0 bases at J, with 14 bases between the two ends. The length of the CDR3 is 17 residues. CDR3 sequence: CASSVAPPGHSTDTQYF. For the CDR3, the DNA is TGTGCCAGCAGCGTAGCTCCCCCGGGACATAGCACAGATACGCAGTATTTT. The whole variable domain, remainder taken from reference TRBV9 and TRBJ2-3, is DSGVTQTPKHLITATGQRVTLRCSPRSGDLSVYWYQQSLDQGLQFLIQYYNGEERAKGNILERFSAQQFPDLHSELNLSSLELGDSALYFCASSVAPPGHSTDTQYFGPGTRLTVL.

The chain recombines TRBV7-2 with TRBJ2-1; 8 nucleotides align to TRBD2. In germline, CDR1 is SGHTA, CDR2 FQGNSA. The V and J ends lost 3 bases and 6 bases, in that order; junction bases with no gene match: 7. The CDR3 consists of 15 residues. CDR3 in amino acids: CASSLGTSGFNEQFF. As DNA, the CDR3 is TGTGCCAGCAGCTTGGGGACTAGTGGGTTCAATGAGCAGTTCTTC.

The chain couples TRBV7-2 to TRBJ1-1, with TRBD1 matching 7 bases. With V trimmed by 3 bases and J by 2 bases, 3 bases remained unmatched. CDR1 and CDR2 (germline): SGHTA, FQGNSA. The CDR3 runs to 14 residues. This chain's CDR3 is CASSFGTANTEAFF. The DNA for the CDR3 is TGTGCCAGCAGCTTTGGGACAGCCAACACTGAAGCTTTCTTT.

J is TRBJ2-3 and V is TRBV27; D not certain. The CDR3 has 16 amino acids. V gave up 1 base and J gave up 3 bases, with 14 bases separating them. Germline V CDR1 and CDR2: MNHEY, SMNVEV (reference sequence). The CDR3 sequence: CASSLFPQAATDTQYF. The CDR3 DNA follows: TGTGCCAGCAGTTTATTTCCCCAGGCAGCTACAGATACGCAGTATTTT.

This clone has a single count. V gene TRBV27 combines with J gene TRBJ1-1, with D uncertain. V was pared by 2 bases and J by 3 bases, with 10 bases between. Per the germline V gene, CDR1 is MNHEY and CDR2 is SMNVEV (reference sequence). The CDR3 totals 14 residues. Here the CDR3 reads CASSLGSGDTEAFF. The CDR3 region has the DNA TGTGCCAGCAGTTTAGGGTCAGGTGACACTGAAGCTTTCTTT.

The chain employs TRBV9 and TRBJ2-7, with D possibly matching TRBD1 (6 bases). The CDR3 runs to 15 residues. V was clipped by 0 bases and J by 2 bases, with 12 bases between them. From germline, CDR1 is SGDLS and CDR2 YYNGEE. The CDR3 is CASSVETGQTYEQYF. The CDR3 nucleotides read TGTGCCAGCAGCGTAGAAACGGGACAAACCTACGAGCAGTACTTC.

This chain uses TRBV11-2 with TRBJ1-1; D is unresolved. From germline, CDR1 is SGHAT and CDR2 FQNNGV. The CDR3 extends over 12 amino acids. The ends were cut back, 6 bases at V and 3 bases at J, with 8 bases in the middle. CDR3 sequence: CASSPFHTEAFF. The DNA of the CDR3 is TGTGCCAGCAGTCCCTTTCACACTGAAGCTTTCTTT.

The CDR3 reads CASSLVASGGAGGDTGELFF. In nucleotides, the CDR3 is TGCGCCAGCAGCTTGGTGGCTAGCGGGGGGGCCGGCGGGGACACCGGGGAGCTGTTTTTT. This chain connects TRBV5-1 to TRBJ2-2; the match to TRBD2 covers 12 bases. From germline, CDR1 is SGHRS and CDR2 YFSETQ. The ends lost 0 bases at V and 3 bases at J; junction bases unmatched: 12. This CDR3 is built from 20 residues.